This entry lists 7 T cell receptor beta chains sequenced from one sample in a study of cytomegalovirus exposure and HLA in healthy donors. PCR employed 60 Vbeta and 13 Jbeta primers. TCRdb's table, derived via immunoSEQ multiplex PCR, lists solely in-frame clones and lacks some. Among 170,000 or so clones listed, around 77% were seen once. The sample comprised PBMCs. The receptors come from a woman aged 25 to 39 in good health and CMV-seronegative.

This chain joins TRBV7-6 and TRBJ2-3; maybe TRBD1 (5 bases). Germline loops: CDR1 SGHVS, CDR2 FNYEAQ. Trimming took off 2 bases at V and 1 base at J, with 7 bases between the two ends. The CDR3 sequence is 14 residues long. CDR3 loop: CASSLQQGTDTQYF. CDR3 nucleotide sequence: TGTGCCAGCAGCTTACAACAGGGCACAGATACGCAGTATTTT.

The chain recombines TRBV6-1 with TRBJ1-2; 8 positions match TRBD1. The germline V gene encodes CDR1 MNHNS and CDR2 SASEGT. The CDR3 covers 14 residues. V shed 4 bases and J 4 bases; nucleotides not matched to a gene: 5. The CDR3 sequence is CASSGQGAGYGYTF. The CDR3, as DNA: TGTGCCAGCAGTGGTCAGGGGGCGGGCTATGGCTACACCTTC.

CDR3 nucleotides: TGCAGCGTTGTGTCAGAGCGGAGGGACGAGCAGTACTTC. Protein product: CSVVSERRDEQYF. The genes are TRBV29-1 and TRBJ2-7; weak D call: TRBD2 (6 bases). The CDR3 covers 13 residues. V was trimmed by 4 bases and J by 5 bases, leaving 15 bases between them. Germline V gene lookup returns CDR1 SQVTM and CDR2 ANQGSEA.

There are a few counts of this clone. This chain links TRBV5-6 with TRBJ1-1; no firm D call. The CDR3 length is 13 residues. Germline CDR1 reads SGHDT; CDR2 reads YYEEEE. Trimming stripped 1 base from V and 8 bases from J, with 12 bases between. CDR3 nucleotide sequence: TGTGCCAGCAGCTTGATACAGCTTCCCGAAGCTTTCTTT. Its translation is CASSLIQLPEAFF.

The chain carries TRBV18 and TRBJ2-5, with a tentative D call TRBD1 (7 bases). The CDR3 loop spans 16 amino acids. CDR1 is KGHSH and CDR2 is LQKENI in the germline V gene. V was pared by 3 bases and J by 3 bases, with 17 bases between. CDR3 region: CASSPTGRKGEETQYF. The CDR3 region has the DNA TGTGCCAGCTCACCGACAGGGAGGAAAGGCGAAGAGACCCAGTACTTC.

The chain couples TRBV5-1 to TRBJ1-4; TRBD1 agrees at 7 bases. Germline CDR1 SGHRS, CDR2 YFSETQ. The trim removed 7 bases at V and 0 bases at J, leaving 3 bases unmatched. The CDR3 is made up of 14 amino acids. The CDR3 DNA is TGCGCCAGCCGGGGGACAGCAACTAATGAAAAACTGTTTTTT. This encodes CASRGTATNEKLFF.

Only a few counts were recorded for this clone. The chain joins TRBV7-2 to TRBJ2-2, with D perhaps TRBD1 (6 bases). This CDR3 contains 18 residues. Deletions cut 4 bases from V and 0 bases from J, with 18 bases between. Germline V gene lookup returns CDR1 SGHTA and CDR2 FQGNSA. This chain's CDR3 is CASSSIALGGSNTGELFF. The CDR3 nucleotides read TGTGCCAGCAGCTCGATAGCTCTTGGGGGCTCGAACACCGGGGAGCTGTTTTTT.